This TCR beta chain was recovered during a study of Ad26.COV2.S vaccination and SARS-CoV-2 variants. Study-level information: Ad26.COV2.S shots went into the muscle once or twice, 56 days apart. Whole-study results and caveats: TCR breadth and depth estimates may have understated total T cell responses. Vaccine and placebo recipients had comparable breadth of non-spike TCRs. Those who received the vaccine showed greater spike-specific TCR breadth than those given placebo.

Treatment defined: some 19 received Ad26.COV2.S at low or high dose, single or two shots; 5 received placebo; per-sample allocation not given. The investigators took samples on day 63 after the first vaccine or placebo injection. The method was immunoSEQ multiplex PCR; TCRdb's version includes in-frame clones alone and lacks a portion of them. The table lists some 500,000 clones, nearly 90% of them singletons, with just over 2.5% in the top ten. Comment on this clone: Antigen unknown.

The sequence was collected from a person between 18 and 60 years old who received the Ad26.COV2.S COVID-19 vaccine or a placebo. The sample in question was peripheral blood, obtained in a trial of Ad26.COV2.S vaccine versus placebo.

Here the CDR3 DNA reads TGCAGTGGGGGGACAGGGTATGGCTACACCTTC. Encoded protein: CSGGTGYGYTF. The genes are TRBV20-1 and TRBJ1-2; 9 bases fit TRBD1. The germline CDR1 and CDR2 sequences are DFQATT and SNEGSKA (reference sequence). This CDR3 has 11 amino acids. The ends lost 7 bases at V and 5 bases at J; junction bases unmatched: 2.